This TCR beta chain appears in the sequencing data of a study of early T cells in non-severe SARS-CoV-2 infection. In TCRdb, the 5' RACE reads were re-called with MiXCR into one record per CDR3 protein. This sample has around 57,000 distinct CDR3 sequences, with approximately 6.7% found just once. Germline-derived CDR1 and CDR2 are SGHAT and FQNNGV. V dropped 2 bases and J dropped 7 bases, with 14 bases sitting between them. There are 15 residues in the CDR3. There are many counts of this clonotype. The sample comprised whole blood. The source of this sequence is an adult who was a healthcare worker with PCR-confirmed SARS-CoV-2 infection or an uninfected control (not recorded which). This sequence joins TRBV11-2 and TRBJ2-2; tentatively, D is TRBD1 or TRBD2 (5 bases each). The CDR3 DNA sequence: TGTGCCAGCAGCTTACAGGGACCTCTGGGCGGGGAGCTGTTTTTT. Translated: CASSLQGPLGGELFF.